The 8 T cell receptor beta chains below were found in one sample sequenced in a study of T-cell reconstitution after alpha-beta-depleted transplantation in children. Preparation of the TCRbeta library used unique molecular identifiers. TCRdb recomputed calls from the PCR reads with MiXCR, one row per CDR3 protein. The data contain 550,000 to 600,000 distinct CDR3 sequences, roughly 24% of them singletons. The source material was PBMCs, mostly from graft donor cells, sampled 360 days after TCRalphabeta/CD19-depleted stem cell transplant. The receptors come from a boy in the first two years of life who had a stem cell transplant for acute myeloid leukemia, so the T cells may come from the graft donor.

This chain links TRBV20-1 with TRBJ2-1; TRBD1 matches at 9 bases. CDR1 DFQATT and CDR2 SNEGSKA come from the germline V gene (reference sequence). After removal of 1 base from V and 16 bases from J, the junction contained 17 bases not matched to a gene. This CDR3 has 15 residues. As DNA, the CDR3 is TGCAGTGCTAGAGCGGCCCGGGACAGGGAGAATACGGGTTTCTTC. This encodes CSARAARDRENTGFF.

The chain is built from TRBV12-3 or TRBV12-4 and TRBJ1-1; perhaps TRBD1 as D (6 bases). V was trimmed by 3 bases and J by 3 bases, leaving 11 bases between them. The CDR3 covers 14 residues. CDR3 protein: CASSFGGRDTEAFF. Written as DNA, the CDR3 is TGTGCCAGCAGTTTTGGGGGGCGGGACACTGAAGCTTTCTTT.

The chain uses TRBV28 and TRBJ2-7; D not resolved. The V gene's germline CDR1 is MDHEN and CDR2 SYDVKM. The CDR3 loop spans 14 amino acids. The V gene lost 5 bases and the J gene lost 0 bases, with 11 bases spanning the gap. The chain's CDR3 is CASSPPRSSYEQYV. The CDR3 region has the DNA TGTGCCAGCAGTCCCCCAAGAAGCTCCTACGAGCAGTACGTC.

This clonotype was counted at least ten times. The chain has TRBV20-1 and TRBJ2-5; D is perhaps TRBD1 or TRBD2 (5 bases each). CDR3 length: 15 amino acids. Germline lookup yields CDR1 DFQATT and CDR2 SNEGSKA (reference sequence). The V and J ends lost 5 bases and 11 bases respectively, with 27 bases between them. DNA for the CDR3: TGCAGTGCTCAACCAGTGAAGGGGCGATTGACGGGACAGTACTTC. Translation gives CSAQPVKGRLTGQYF.

The V and J genes are TRBV7-9 and TRBJ2-1; D uncertain. Germline CDR1 and CDR2: SEHNR and FQNEAQ (reference sequence). V lost 1 base and J 10 bases, leaving 11 bases between the germline ends. The CDR3 extends over 13 amino acids. The CDR3 DNA is TGTGCCAGCAGCTTAGAAGTATGGCCCGAGCAGTTCTTC. This codes for CASSLEVWPEQFF. Using reference TRBV7-9 and TRBJ2-1 for the parts outside the CDR3, the full variable domain is DTGVSQNPRHKITKRGQNVTFRCDPISEHNRLYWYRQTLGQGPEFLTYFQNEAQLEKSRLLSDRFSAERPKGSFSTLEIQRTEQGDSAMYLCASSLEVWPEQFFGPGTRLTVL.

J is TRBJ2-3 and V is TRBV13, with D possibly TRBD2 on 6 matching bases. CDR3 length: 12 residues. From germline, CDR1 is PRHDT and CDR2 FYEKMQ (reference sequence). Trimming removed 4 bases at V and 5 bases at J, with 7 bases between. The CDR3: CASSSGVDTQYF. The CDR3, as DNA: TGTGCCAGCAGCTCGGGGGTAGATACGCAGTATTTT.

This clonotype has a count of ten or more. V is TRBV6-2 or TRBV6-3 and J is TRBJ2-1, with D possibly being TRBD1 (5 bases). This CDR3 spans 17 amino acids. Germline V CDR1 and CDR2: MNHEY, SVGEGT. Trimming cost V 2 bases and J 4 bases, with 18 bases left between them. The CDR3 sequence: CASSYASPGLLYNEQFF. CDR3 nucleotides: TGTGCCAGCAGTTACGCCTCACCAGGGCTCCTATACAATGAGCAGTTCTTC.

This clonotype was recorded many times. The chain uses TRBV12-3 or TRBV12-4 and TRBJ1-2, with D uncertain. V shed 2 bases and J shed 2 bases, with 12 bases lying between them. This CDR3 spans 15 amino acids. CDR3 amino acids: CASSLRATVNYGYTF. CDR3 in DNA: TGTGCCAGCAGTTTACGGGCTACAGTGAACTATGGCTACACCTTC.